This TCR beta chain was observed in a study of T cells in localized non-small cell lung cancer. Produced via immunoSEQ multiplex PCR; TCRdb's table is partial and in-frame only. Seen here are some 78,000 clones, just under 85% observed once, and the top ten hold 2.8%. A word on this clone: Antigen: not known.

Study results and limitations: Among the top 100 tumor clones, a median 57 appeared in adjacent lung. Because researchers sequenced only one region of the tumor, heterogeneity is still possible. Longer survival (overall) was linked to higher T cell density in blood.

The clonotype was recovered from a man aged 40-75 years with stage I lung adenocarcinoma. This sample comprised peripheral blood, obtained before any cancer treatment.

CDR3 amino acids: CASSSDRLNQPQHF. For the CDR3, the DNA is TGTGCCAGCAGTTCCGACAGGTTGAATCAGCCCCAGCATTTT. The rearrangement joins TRBV28 to TRBJ1-5; possibly TRBD1 for D (6 bases). Trimming shortened V by 4 bases and J by 4 bases, and 11 bases separated the two germline ends. Germline V gene lookup returns CDR1 MDHEN and CDR2 SYDVKM. The CDR3 runs to 14 residues.